Listed here is a single T cell receptor (beta chain). The sample belongs to a study of blood T cell repertoires in COVID-19. V lost 6 bases and J lost 3, with 14 bases in between. This CDR3 has 15 residues. From germline, CDR1 is MNHEY and CDR2 SVGAGI. Original processing notes: The assay estimated nucleated cells by amplifying reference gene primers. The data were produced by immunoSEQ multiplex PCR, yet TCRdb's version contains in-frame clones alone and is incomplete. V, J and clone size are those of that table, while D and trimming were read from the DNA. The table shows around 450,000 clones, with about nine tenths occurring only once. Individuals drawn from 24 US areas were about 18 to 95 years old.

Sample: PBMCs or T cells enriched from blood (not recorded which). The origin of this receptor is a woman aged 18-35 years who had recovered from COVID-19. This sequence joins TRBV6-5 and TRBJ2-2; D uncertain. The CDR3 DNA follows: TGTGCCAGCAGGCTCCCAGGAACCTACACCGGGGAGCTGTTTTTT. It translates to CASRLPGTYTGELFF.